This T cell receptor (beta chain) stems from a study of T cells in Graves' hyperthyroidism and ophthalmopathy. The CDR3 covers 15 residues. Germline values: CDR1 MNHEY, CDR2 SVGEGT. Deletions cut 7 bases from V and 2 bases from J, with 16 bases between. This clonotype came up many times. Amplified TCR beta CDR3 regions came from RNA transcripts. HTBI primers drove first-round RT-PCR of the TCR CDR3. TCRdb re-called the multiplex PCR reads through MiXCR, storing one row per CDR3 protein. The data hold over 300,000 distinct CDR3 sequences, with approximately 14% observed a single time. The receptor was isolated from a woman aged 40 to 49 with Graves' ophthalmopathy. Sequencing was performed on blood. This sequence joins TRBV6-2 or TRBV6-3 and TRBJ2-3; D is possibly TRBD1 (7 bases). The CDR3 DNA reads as TGTGCCAGCACGCGCAGGGGGGTGCCCACAGATACGCAGTATTTT. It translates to CASTRRGVPTDTQYF.